This T cell receptor beta chain was documented in a study of blood T cell repertoires in COVID-19. Turning to the study itself: The United States, Italy and Spain provided the acute and convalescent COVID-19 samples. T cells, B-cell-depleted T cells, or PBMCs supplied cDNA or gDNA.

Sequenced by immunoSEQ multiplex PCR; TCRdb stores in-frame clones only, minus some. The sample holds 180,000 or so clones, approximately 85% seen once. V gave up 4 bases and J gave up 5 bases, with 14 bases separating them. CDR1 and CDR2 (germline): LNHDA, SQIVND (reference sequence). CDR3 length equals 14 residues. This sequence joins TRBV19 and TRBJ1-2, with D unclear. The sample taken for sequencing was peripheral blood. This TCR derives from a woman aged 60 to 75 with acute or convalescent COVID-19. The CDR3 region is CASSTISGGYGYTF. The CDR3 coding sequence is TGTGCCAGTAGTACAATTTCTGGAGGGTATGGCTACACCTTC.